The 5 T cell receptor beta chains in this list originate from one sample, sequenced in a study of blood T cell repertoires in COVID-19. Assay: immunoSEQ multiplex PCR; the TCRdb copy retains only in-frame clones and omits some. Among roughly 220,000 clones listed, 88% were seen once. Sequenced input: PBMCs or T cells enriched from blood (not recorded which). Receptors were obtained from a woman younger than 45 who had recovered from COVID-19.

The V gene is TRBV6-2 or TRBV6-3, the J gene TRBJ2-7; TRBD1 agrees at 8 bases. Germline lookup yields CDR1 MNHEY and CDR2 SVGEGT. Trimming at V came to 0 bases and at J to 0 bases, leaving 7 bases not matched to a gene. The CDR3 has 17 amino acids. This CDR3 is CASSYSLQGDFSYEQYF. DNA of the CDR3: TGTGCCAGCAGTTACTCCTTACAGGGGGACTTCTCCTACGAGCAGTACTTC.

The chain employs TRBV18 and TRBJ1-2; D is ambiguous. The V gene lost 3 bases and the J gene lost 2 bases, with 7 bases spanning the gap. The CDR3 runs to 13 residues. From germline, CDR1 is KGHSH and CDR2 LQKENI. CDR3 amino acids: CASSPERNYGYTF. The DNA for the CDR3 is TGTGCCAGCTCACCGGAGAGGAACTATGGCTACACCTTC.

The chain has TRBV12-3 or TRBV12-4 and TRBJ1-1; perhaps TRBD1 as D (5 bases). With 6 bases removed from V and 6 bases from J, the gap between germline ends came to 14 bases. CDR3 length equals 13 residues. CDR3: CASSRAQGSEAFF. In nucleotides, the CDR3 is TGTGCCAGCAGCCGAGCCCAGGGTTCTGAAGCTTTCTTT.

This chain joins TRBV3-1 (or the pseudogene TRBV3-2) and TRBJ1-5; tentative D call: TRBD1 (5 bases). The V and J ends lost 6 bases and 3 bases respectively, with 12 bases between them. This CDR3 spans 14 amino acids. CDR1 LGHDT and CDR2 YNNKEL come from the germline V gene (reference sequence). The chain's CDR3 is CASRYPGNNQPQHF. The CDR3, as DNA: TGTGCCAGCAGGTACCCAGGGAACAATCAGCCCCAGCATTTT.

V gene TRBV7-9 combines with J gene TRBJ2-5, with D perhaps matching TRBD2 (5 bases). Looked up from germline, CDR1 is SEHNR and CDR2 is FQNEAQ (reference sequence). This CDR3 has 14 amino acids. V gave up 1 base and J gave up 4 bases, with 10 bases separating them. The CDR3 region is CASSLVSEVETQYF. Here the CDR3 DNA reads TGTGCCAGCAGCTTAGTTAGCGAGGTAGAGACCCAGTACTTC.